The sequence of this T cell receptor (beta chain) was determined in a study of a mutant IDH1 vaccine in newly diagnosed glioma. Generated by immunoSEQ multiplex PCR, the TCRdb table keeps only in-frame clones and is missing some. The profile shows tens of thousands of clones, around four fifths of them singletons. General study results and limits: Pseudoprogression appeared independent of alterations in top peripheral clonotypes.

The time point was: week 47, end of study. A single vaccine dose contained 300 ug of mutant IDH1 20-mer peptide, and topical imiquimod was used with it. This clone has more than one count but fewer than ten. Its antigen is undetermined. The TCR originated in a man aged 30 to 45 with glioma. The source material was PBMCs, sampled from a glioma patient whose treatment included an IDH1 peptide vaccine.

The CDR3 DNA reads TGTGCCAGCAGCTCATCGGACGGGCAGGGCACTGAAGCTTTCTTT. This sequence encodes CASSSSDGQGTEAFF. The chain joins TRBV11-3 to TRBJ1-1; D is possibly TRBD1 (5 bases). CDR1 and CDR2 from the germline V gene are SGHNT and YENEEA. CDR3 length: 15 amino acids. V was trimmed by 4 bases and J by 4 bases, leaving 16 bases between them.